This entry features one TCR beta chain sequence. The data were taken from a study of blood T cells in healthy people across ages. Next came a second PCR, run for about 6 to 12 cycles, which used a sample-barcoded 5' primer along with a J-beta primer mix. TCRdb called the 5' RACE reads again in MiXCR, with one record for every CDR3 protein. The sample lists about 1 million distinct CDR3 sequences; 45% were seen once. CDR1 is LGHNT and CDR2 is FRNRAP in the germline V gene. The V and J ends lost 5 bases and 8 bases, in that order; junction bases with no gene match: 7. CDR3 size: 14 residues. Drawn from each donor were ten milliliters of peripheral blood.

The chain has TRBV12-5 and TRBJ2-1; 9 positions match TRBD2. What was sequenced was blood. This TCR was sampled from a woman aged 55-75 years in good health. The CDR3, as DNA: TGTGCTAGTGGTCTAGCGGGACCGGGCTATGAGCAGTTCTTC. Protein sequence: CASGLAGPGYEQFF.